This T cell receptor beta chain was profiled in a study of beta chain features in type 1 diabetes. Overall study findings and caveats: Lower insertion and higher deletion counts appeared at VDJ junctions in type 1 diabetes patients.

The germline gives CDR1 SGHTA, CDR2 FQGNSA. This CDR3 region has 16 residues. The V and J ends lost 5 bases and 2 bases, in that order; junction bases with no gene match: 6. A word on this clone: Its antigen is unidentified.

TCRB transcripts that were expressed got sequenced, as all of the isolated RNA had been reverse transcribed. Profiling relied on immunoSEQ multiplex PCR, and the TCRdb table lists in-frame clones only, not all of them. The table lists 310,000 or so clones, 8% of them singletons, with around 0.44% in the top ten. This chain uses TRBV7-2 with TRBJ2-3; the match to TRBD2 covers 11 bases. The receptor comes from a woman between 18 and 29 years old in good health. Source material: central memory CD4+ T cells from blood. The CDR3 spells CASSRRLAGYTDTQYF. The CDR3 nucleotides are TGTGCCAGCAGCCGCAGACTAGCGGGGTACACAGATACGCAGTATTTT.